The clone carrying this T cell receptor beta chain was recorded many times. Its antigen remains unidentified. TCR beta CDR3 region amplification was performed from RNA transcripts. In the first-round RT-PCR of the TCR CDR3, the HTBI primer set was used. TCRdb used MiXCR to reprocess the multiplex PCR reads, holding one entry per CDR3 protein. Of roughly 840,000 distinct CDR3 sequences listed, roughly 37% are singletons. This sample is drawn from a study of T cells in Graves' hyperthyroidism and ophthalmopathy. General study points: Model predictions of ophthalmopathy came a median approximately 6.8 months before onset.

V dropped 5 bases and J dropped 5; count of bases not matched to a gene: 12. This CDR3 contains 15 residues. Per the germline V gene, CDR1 is SGHRS and CDR2 is YFSETQ. Each patient was aged 18 to 65 and had newly diagnosed hyperthyroidism of under 2 months' duration. For the diagnoses, clinical symptoms, serum thyroxine and TRAb, thyroid ultrasound and orbital computed tomography were used. A roughly 9.3 ml volume of fresh peripheral blood provided the PBMCs. This chain uses TRBV5-1 with TRBJ2-7; 8 nucleotides align to TRBD2. This TCR derives from a man younger than 35 with Graves' hyperthyroidism. Sequenced: blood. This CDR3 reads CASSSLFAGGDEQYF. In DNA form, the CDR3 reads TGCGCCAGCAGTTCCCTTTTTGCGGGAGGCGACGAGCAGTACTTC.